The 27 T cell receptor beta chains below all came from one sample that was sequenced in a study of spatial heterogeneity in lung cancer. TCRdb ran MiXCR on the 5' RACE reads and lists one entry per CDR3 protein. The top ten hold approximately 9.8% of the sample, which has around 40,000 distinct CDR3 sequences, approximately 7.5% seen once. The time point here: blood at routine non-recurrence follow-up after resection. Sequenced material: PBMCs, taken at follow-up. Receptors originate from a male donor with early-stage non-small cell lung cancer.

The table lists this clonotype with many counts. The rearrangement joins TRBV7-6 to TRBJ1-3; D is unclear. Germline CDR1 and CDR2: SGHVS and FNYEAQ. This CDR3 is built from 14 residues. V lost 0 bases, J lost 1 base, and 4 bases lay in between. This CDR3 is CASSLAGSGNTIYF. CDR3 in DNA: TGTGCCAGCAGCTTAGCCGGATCTGGAAACACCATATATTTT. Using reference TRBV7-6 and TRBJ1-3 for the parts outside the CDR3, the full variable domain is GAGVSQSPRYKVTKRGQDVALRCDPISGHVSLYWYRQALGQGPEFLTYFNYEAQQDKSGLPNDRFSAERPEGSISTLTIQRTEQRDSAMYRCASSLAGSGNTIYFGEGSWLTVV.

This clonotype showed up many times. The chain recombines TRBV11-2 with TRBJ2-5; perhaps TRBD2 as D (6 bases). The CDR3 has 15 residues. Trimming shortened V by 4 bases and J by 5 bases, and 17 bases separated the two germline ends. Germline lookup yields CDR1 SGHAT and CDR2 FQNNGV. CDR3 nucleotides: TGTGCCAGCAGCTCCTGGGGCGCGGGGAGGGAGACCCAGTACTTC. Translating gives CASSSWGAGRETQYF.

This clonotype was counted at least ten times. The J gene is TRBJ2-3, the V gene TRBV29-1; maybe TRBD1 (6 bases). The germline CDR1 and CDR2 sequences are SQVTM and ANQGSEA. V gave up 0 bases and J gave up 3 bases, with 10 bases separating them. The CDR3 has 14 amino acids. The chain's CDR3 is CSVEDEQGTDTQYF. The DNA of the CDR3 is TGCAGCGTTGAAGATGAGCAGGGGACAGATACGCAGTATTTT.

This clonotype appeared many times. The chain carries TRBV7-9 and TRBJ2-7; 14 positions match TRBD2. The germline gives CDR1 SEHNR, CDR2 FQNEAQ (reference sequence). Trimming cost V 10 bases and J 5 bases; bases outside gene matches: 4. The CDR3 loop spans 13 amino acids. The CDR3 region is CATGTSGGDEQYF. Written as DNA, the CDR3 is TGTGCCACCGGGACTAGCGGGGGCGACGAGCAGTACTTC.

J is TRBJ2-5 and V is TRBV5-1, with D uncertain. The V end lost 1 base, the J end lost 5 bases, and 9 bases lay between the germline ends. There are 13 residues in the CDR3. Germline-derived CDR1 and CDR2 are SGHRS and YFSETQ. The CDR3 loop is CASSLRARETQYF. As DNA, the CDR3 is TGCGCCAGCAGCTTGAGGGCCAGGGAGACCCAGTACTTC.

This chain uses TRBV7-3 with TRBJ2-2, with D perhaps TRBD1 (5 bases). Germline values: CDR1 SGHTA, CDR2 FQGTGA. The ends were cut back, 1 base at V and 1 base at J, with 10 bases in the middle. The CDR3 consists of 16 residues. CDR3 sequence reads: CASSLIPGWNTGELFF. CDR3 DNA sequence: TGTGCCAGCAGCTTAATCCCAGGGTGGAACACCGGGGAGCTGTTTTTT.

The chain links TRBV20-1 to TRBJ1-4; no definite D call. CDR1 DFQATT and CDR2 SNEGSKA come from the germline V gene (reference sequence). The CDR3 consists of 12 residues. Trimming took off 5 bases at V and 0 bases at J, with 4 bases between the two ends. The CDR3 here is CSAGTTNEKLFF. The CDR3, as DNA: TGCAGTGCTGGAACAACTAATGAAAAACTGTTTTTT.

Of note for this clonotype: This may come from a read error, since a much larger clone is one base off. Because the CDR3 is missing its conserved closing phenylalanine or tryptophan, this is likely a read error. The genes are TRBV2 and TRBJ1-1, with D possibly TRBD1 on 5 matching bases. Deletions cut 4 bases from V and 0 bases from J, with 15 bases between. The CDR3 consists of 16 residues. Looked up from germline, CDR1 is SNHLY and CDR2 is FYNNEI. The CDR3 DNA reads TGTGCCAGCAGTGTGGAAACAGGCGAAATGAACACTGAAGCTTTCATT. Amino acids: CASSVETGEMNTEAFI.

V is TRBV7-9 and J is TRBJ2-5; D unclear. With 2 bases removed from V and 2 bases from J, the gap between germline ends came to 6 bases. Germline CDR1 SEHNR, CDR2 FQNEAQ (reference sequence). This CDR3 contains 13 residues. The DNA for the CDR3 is TGTGCCAGCAGCTTATGGCTACAAGAGACCCAGTACTTC. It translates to CASSLWLQETQYF.

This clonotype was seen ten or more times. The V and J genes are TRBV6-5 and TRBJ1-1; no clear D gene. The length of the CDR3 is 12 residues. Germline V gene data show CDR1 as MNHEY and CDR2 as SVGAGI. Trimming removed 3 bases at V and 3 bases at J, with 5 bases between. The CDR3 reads CASSYRDTEAFF. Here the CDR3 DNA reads TGTGCCAGCAGTTATAGGGACACTGAAGCTTTCTTT.

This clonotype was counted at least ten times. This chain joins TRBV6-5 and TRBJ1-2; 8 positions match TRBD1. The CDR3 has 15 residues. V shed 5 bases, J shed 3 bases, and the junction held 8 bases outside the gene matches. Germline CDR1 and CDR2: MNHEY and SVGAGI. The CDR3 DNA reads TGTGCCAGCAGTAACCCAGGGGGCTCATACTATGGCTACACCTTC. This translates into CASSNPGGSYYGYTF.

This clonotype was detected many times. CDR3 residues: CASSQRGGPNEQFF. In nucleotides, the CDR3 is TGTGCCAGCAGCCAGCGCGGGGGGCCCAATGAGCAGTTCTTC. This rearrangement joins TRBV7-9 to TRBJ2-1, with TRBD2 matching over 8 bases. The CDR3 is 14 amino acids. Germline V lookup: CDR1 SEHNR, CDR2 FQNEAQ (reference sequence). V lost 5 bases, J lost 6 bases, and 6 bases stayed unmatched.

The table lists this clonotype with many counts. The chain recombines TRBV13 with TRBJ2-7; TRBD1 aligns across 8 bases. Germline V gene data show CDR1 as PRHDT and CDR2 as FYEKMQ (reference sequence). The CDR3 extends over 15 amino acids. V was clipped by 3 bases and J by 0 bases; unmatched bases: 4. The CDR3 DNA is TGTGCCAGCAGCTTGGGGGGACAGGACTCCTACGAGCAGTACTTC. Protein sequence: CASSLGGQDSYEQYF.

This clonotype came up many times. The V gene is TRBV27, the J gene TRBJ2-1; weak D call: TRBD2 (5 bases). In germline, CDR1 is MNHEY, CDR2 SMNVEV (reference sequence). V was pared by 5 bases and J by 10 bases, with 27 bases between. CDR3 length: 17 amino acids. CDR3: CASSPIGEQVGLSEQFF. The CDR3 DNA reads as TGTGCCAGCAGTCCGATTGGGGAGCAGGTTGGTCTCAGCGAGCAGTTCTTC.

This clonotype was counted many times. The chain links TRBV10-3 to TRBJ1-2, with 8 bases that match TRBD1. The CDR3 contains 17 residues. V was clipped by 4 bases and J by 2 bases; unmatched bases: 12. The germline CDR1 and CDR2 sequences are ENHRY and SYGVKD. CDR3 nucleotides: TGTGCCATCAGTGCCCCCGCGGGACAGGAAACCAACTATGGCTACACCTTC. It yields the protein CAISAPAGQETNYGYTF.

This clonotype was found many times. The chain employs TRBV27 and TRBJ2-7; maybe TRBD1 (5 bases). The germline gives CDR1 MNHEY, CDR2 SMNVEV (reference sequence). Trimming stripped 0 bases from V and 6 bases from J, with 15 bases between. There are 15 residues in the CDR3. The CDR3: CASSLSGSGFGEQYF. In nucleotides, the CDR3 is TGTGCCAGCAGTTTATCGGGGTCAGGGTTTGGCGAGCAGTACTTC.

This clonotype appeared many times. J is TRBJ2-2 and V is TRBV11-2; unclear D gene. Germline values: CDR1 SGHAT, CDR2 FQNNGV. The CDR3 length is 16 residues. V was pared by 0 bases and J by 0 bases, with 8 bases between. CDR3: CASSLDMQTNTGELFF. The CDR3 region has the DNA TGTGCCAGCAGCTTAGATATGCAGACGAACACCGGGGAGCTGTTTTTT.

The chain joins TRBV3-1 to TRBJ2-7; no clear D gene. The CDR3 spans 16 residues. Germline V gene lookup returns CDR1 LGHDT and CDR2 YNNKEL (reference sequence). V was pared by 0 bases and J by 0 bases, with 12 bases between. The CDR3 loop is CASSQESTLSSYEQYF. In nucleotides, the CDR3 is TGTGCCAGCAGCCAAGAATCCACCTTGAGCTCCTACGAGCAGTACTTC.

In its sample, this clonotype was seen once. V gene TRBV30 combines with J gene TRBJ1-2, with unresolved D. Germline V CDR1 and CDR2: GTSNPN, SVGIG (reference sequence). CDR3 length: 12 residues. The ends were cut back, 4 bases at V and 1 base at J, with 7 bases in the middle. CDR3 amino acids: CAWNFYNYGYTF. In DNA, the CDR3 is TGTGCCTGGAACTTTTATAACTATGGCTACACCTTC.

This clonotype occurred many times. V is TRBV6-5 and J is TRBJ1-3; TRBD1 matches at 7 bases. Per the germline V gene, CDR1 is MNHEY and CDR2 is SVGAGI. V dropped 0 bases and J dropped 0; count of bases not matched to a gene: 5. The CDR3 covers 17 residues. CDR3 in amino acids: CASSYSIGTDSGNTIYF. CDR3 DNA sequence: TGTGCCAGCAGTTACTCGATTGGGACAGACTCTGGAAACACCATATATTTT.

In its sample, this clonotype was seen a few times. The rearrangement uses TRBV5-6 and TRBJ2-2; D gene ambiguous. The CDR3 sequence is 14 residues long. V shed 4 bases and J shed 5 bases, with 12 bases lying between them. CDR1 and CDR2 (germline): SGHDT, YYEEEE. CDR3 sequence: CASSRPDETGELFF. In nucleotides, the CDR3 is TGTGCCAGCAGCCGGCCGGACGAGACCGGGGAGCTGTTTTTT. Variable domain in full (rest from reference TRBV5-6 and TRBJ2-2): DAGVTQSPTHLIKTRGQQVTLRCSPKSGHDTVSWYQQALGQGPQFIFQYYEEEERQRGNFPDRFSGHQFPNYSSELNVNALLLGDSALYLCASSRPDETGELFFGEGSRLTVL.

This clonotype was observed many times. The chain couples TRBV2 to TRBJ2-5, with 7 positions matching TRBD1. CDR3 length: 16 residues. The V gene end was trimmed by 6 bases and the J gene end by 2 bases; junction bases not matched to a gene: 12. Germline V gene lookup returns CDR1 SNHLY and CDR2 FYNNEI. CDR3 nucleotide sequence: TGTGCCAGCAGAGAAAACAGGGGAAAAACTCAAGAGACCCAGTACTTC. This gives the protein CASRENRGKTQETQYF. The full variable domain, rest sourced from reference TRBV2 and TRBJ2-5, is EPEVTQTPSHQVTQMGQEVILRCVPISNHLYFYWYRQILGQKVEFLVSFYNNEISEKSEIFDDQFSVERPDGSNFTLKIRSTKLEDSAMYFCASRENRGKTQETQYFGPGTRLLVL.

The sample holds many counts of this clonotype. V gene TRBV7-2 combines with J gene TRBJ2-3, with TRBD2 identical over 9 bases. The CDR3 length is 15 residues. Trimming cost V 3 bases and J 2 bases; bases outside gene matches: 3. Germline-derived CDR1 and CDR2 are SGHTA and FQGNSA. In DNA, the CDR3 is TGTGCCAGCAGCTTTATAGCGGGGGTCACAGATACGCAGTATTTT. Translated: CASSFIAGVTDTQYF.

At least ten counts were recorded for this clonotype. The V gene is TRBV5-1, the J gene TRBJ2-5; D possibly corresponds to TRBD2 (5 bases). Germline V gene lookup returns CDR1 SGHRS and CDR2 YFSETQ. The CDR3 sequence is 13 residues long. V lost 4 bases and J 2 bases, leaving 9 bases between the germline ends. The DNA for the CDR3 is TGCGCCAGCAGCCCCGGGGTTCAAGAGACCCAGTACTTC. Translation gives CASSPGVQETQYF.

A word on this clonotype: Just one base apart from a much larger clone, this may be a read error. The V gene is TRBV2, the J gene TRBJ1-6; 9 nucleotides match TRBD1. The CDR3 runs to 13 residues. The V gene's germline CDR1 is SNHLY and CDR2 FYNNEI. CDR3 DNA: TGTGTCAGCATCGGGACAGGGCTGTCACCCCTCCACTTT. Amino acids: CVSIGTGLSPLHF.

The CDR3 protein is CASSLAGGHTDTQYF. For the CDR3, the DNA is TGTGCCAGCAGCTTGGCCGGGGGGCACACAGATACGCAGTATTTT. The rearrangement uses TRBV11-3 and TRBJ2-3; D possibly corresponds to TRBD2 (7 bases). The CDR3 totals 15 residues. Trimming removed 3 bases at V and 2 bases at J, with 12 bases between. Germline V CDR1 and CDR2: SGHNT, YENEEA.

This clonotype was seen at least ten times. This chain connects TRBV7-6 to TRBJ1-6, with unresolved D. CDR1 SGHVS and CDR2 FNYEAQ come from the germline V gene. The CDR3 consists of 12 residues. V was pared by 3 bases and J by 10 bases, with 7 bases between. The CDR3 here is CASSLEKSPLHF. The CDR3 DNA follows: TGTGCCAGCAGCTTGGAAAAATCACCCCTCCACTTT. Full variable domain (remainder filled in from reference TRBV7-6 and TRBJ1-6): GAGVSQSPRYKVTKRGQDVALRCDPISGHVSLYWYRQALGQGPEFLTYFNYEAQQDKSGLPNDRFSAERPEGSISTLTIQRTEQRDSAMYRCASSLEKSPLHFGNGTRLTVT.